These 5 T cell receptor beta chains were all obtained from the same sample, sequenced in a study of blood T cells in healthy people across ages. The use of a sample-barcoded 5' primer and a J-beta primer mix characterized a second PCR of about 7 to 12 cycles. TCRdb used MiXCR to reprocess the 5' RACE reads, holding one entry per CDR3 protein. The data contain about 2 million distinct CDR3 sequences, 49% of them singletons. Sequences were obtained from blood. These receptors were collected from a woman aged 40 to 55 in good health.

This clonotype has just a few counts. The rearrangement links TRBV4-3 to TRBJ2-2; weak D call: TRBD2 (6 bases). From germline, CDR1 is LGHNA and CDR2 YSLEER. CDR3 length equals 19 residues. The V end lost 0 bases, the J end lost 2 bases, and 19 bases lay between the germline ends. The CDR3 DNA sequence: TGCGCCAGCAGCCAAGAAGGAGGGAAGGGAATTCCCAACACCGGGGAGCTGTTTTTT. Translation gives CASSQEGGKGIPNTGELFF.

This chain connects TRBV24-1 to TRBJ2-1; 7 positions match TRBD1. Germline V gene sequence: CDR1 KGHDR, CDR2 SFDVKD. With V trimmed by 5 bases and J by 0 bases, 6 bases remained unmatched. The CDR3 is made up of 16 amino acids. DNA for the CDR3: TGTGCCACCAGTGCCCTGACAGGGAACTCCTACAATGAGCAGTTCTTC. This gives the protein CATSALTGNSYNEQFF.

V usage is TRBV12-5 and J usage is TRBJ1-1; 7 bases line up with TRBD1. V lost 6 bases and J lost 3; bases outside the gene matches: 7. Germline assignment: CDR1 LGHNT and CDR2 FRNRAP. The CDR3 runs to 14 residues. Here the CDR3 reads CASGRQGRDTEAFF. In DNA, the CDR3 is TGTGCTAGTGGGCGACAGGGACGGGACACTGAAGCTTTCTTT.

This clonotype has more than one count but fewer than ten. The chain's CDR3 is CASSAGVGNYGYTF. The CDR3 DNA sequence: TGTGCCAGCAGCGCAGGGGTCGGTAACTATGGCTACACCTTC. The chain combines TRBV7-9 with TRBJ1-2; D possibly corresponds to TRBD1 (6 bases). From germline, CDR1 is SEHNR and CDR2 FQNEAQ (reference sequence). Deletions cut 5 bases from V and 1 base from J, with 11 bases between. The length of the CDR3 is 14 residues.

The V and J genes are TRBV20-1 and TRBJ2-1; 10 bases are shared with TRBD1. The CDR3 has 14 amino acids. Unmatched junction bases numbered 10, after V lost 6 bases and J lost 8 bases. Germline CDR1 and CDR2: DFQATT and SNEGSKA (reference sequence). CDR3 nucleotide sequence: TGCAGTGCATACAACCGGGACAGGGGTGATGAGCAGTTCTTC. This sequence encodes CSAYNRDRGDEQFF.